These 7 T cell receptor beta chains share one sample of origin, sequenced in a study of CD8+ T cells in alopecia areata. Regarding treatment: oral pan-JAK inhibitor, 5-10 mg twice daily. Once RNA had been extracted, it was reverse transcribed into cDNA to act as the sequencing template. Data came from immunoSEQ multiplex PCR; TCRdb stores just in-frame clones and leaves some out. This sample has 200,000 to 250,000 clones, with about three fifths found just once. The source was CD4+ T cells sorted from blood, collected at week 4, from a patient treated with tofacitinib. These TCRs come from a human donor with alopecia areata.

This chain uses TRBV7-2 with TRBJ2-5, with 7 bases identical to TRBD1. V shed 1 base and J 2 bases; nucleotides not matched to a gene: 7. Germline-derived CDR1 and CDR2 are SGHTA and FQGNSA. This CDR3 is built from 16 residues. CDR3 DNA: TGTGCCAGCAGCTTAGGGCCCGGGACAGTTCAAGAGACCCAGTACTTC. Amino acids: CASSLGPGTVQETQYF.

This clone was counted between two and nine times. At the DNA level, this CDR3 is encoded by other sequences in the same sample as well. V usage is TRBV5-6 and J usage is TRBJ2-7; D tentatively reads TRBD1 or TRBD2 (7 bases each). V lost 4 bases to trimming and J lost 6 bases, with 17 bases between them. The CDR3 runs 14 residues. The germline V gene encodes CDR1 SGHDT and CDR2 YYEEEE. The CDR3 nucleotides read TGTGCCAGCAGCCCCCAGGGGGGGGCCCCCGAGCAGTACTTC. It is translated as CASSPQGGAPEQYF.

This clone was seen a few times. The CDR3 here is CASQGPETQYF. For the CDR3, the DNA is TGTGCCTCCCAGGGTCCAGAGACCCAGTACTTC. This chain uses TRBV25-1 with TRBJ2-5; D might be TRBD1 (5 bases). V lost 11 bases and J lost 4, with 11 bases in between. This CDR3 is 11 amino acids long. CDR1 MGHDK and CDR2 SYGVNS come from the germline V gene.

The chain combines TRBV7-9 with TRBJ2-3; 7 bases match TRBD2. The CDR3 spans 16 residues. V gave up 5 bases and J gave up 0 bases; unmatched junction bases: 8. CDR1 SEHNR and CDR2 FQNEAQ come from the germline V gene (reference sequence). The CDR3 bases are TGTGCCAGCAGCGGACTAACTAGCGCGAGCACAGATACGCAGTATTTT. Translating it yields CASSGLTSASTDTQYF.

In its sample, this clone was seen a few times. The rearrangement uses TRBV29-1 and TRBJ1-2; TRBD1 is a possible D gene (5 bases). Trimming stripped 4 bases from V and 6 bases from J, with 21 bases between. The germline V gene encodes CDR1 SQVTM and CDR2 ANQGSEA. This CDR3 spans 15 amino acids. The CDR3 nucleotides read TGCAGCGTTGCAGCCCGCATGAACAGGAGGGATGGCTACACCTTC. Translating gives CSVAARMNRRDGYTF.

This sequence joins TRBV10-3 and TRBJ2-3, with D possibly being TRBD1 (6 bases). Germline V gene lookup returns CDR1 ENHRY and CDR2 SYGVKD. This CDR3 has 15 amino acids. Trimming cost V 6 bases and J 0 bases, with 13 bases left between them. Here the CDR3 DNA reads TGTGCCATCAGGCCGGGACACCAGAGCACAGATACGCAGTATTTT. It codes for CAIRPGHQSTDTQYF.

This chain uses TRBV29-1 with TRBJ1-1, with D maybe TRBD1 (5 bases). This CDR3 region has 13 residues. CDR1 and CDR2 from the germline V gene are SQVTM and ANQGSEA. Trimming removed 3 bases at V and 0 bases at J, with 8 bases between. The CDR3 region is CSVEGRVNTEAFF. The DNA for the CDR3 is TGCAGCGTTGAGGGCAGGGTGAACACTGAAGCTTTCTTT.